The clone carrying this T cell receptor (beta chain) has more than one count but fewer than ten. Its specificity is unknown. From germline, CDR1 is DFQATT and CDR2 SNEGSKA (reference sequence). The length of the CDR3 is 13 residues. With V trimmed by 1 base and J by 6 bases, 1 base remained unmatched. This sample was included in a study of T cells after yellow fever vaccination. Across the study: SMART-Seq v4 Ultra Low Input prepared the low-cell-number fractions. The study's findings and limits: Across the CD4 and CD8 compartments, a small share of clonotypes was present in both. It was the secondary response that reached its peak faster, day 5 versus 15, but it was weaker. The booster saw the reappearance of most primary-vaccination clones (approximately 96% CD4, roughly 87% CD8).

TCRdb passed the 5' RACE reads through MiXCR, listing each CDR3 protein once. The sample includes around 590,000 distinct CDR3 sequences, more than 9% of them seen just once. This clonotype was sampled from a man younger than 40 who received the YFV17D yellow fever vaccine. The source material was PBMCs, sampled on the day of the yellow fever booster vaccination. The chain is built from TRBV20-1 and TRBJ2-7, with 12 bases fitting TRBD1. The CDR3 DNA is TGCAGTGCTAGAGGGGACAGGGGGCCCGAGCAGTACTTC. Protein product: CSARGDRGPEQYF.